Presented here are 18 T cell receptor beta chains from one specimen sequenced in a study of blood T cell repertoires in COVID-19 (dated by TCRdb to 2018 to 2021). Receptor libraries were prepared by the immunoSEQ multiplex PCR assay. The table comes from immuneACCESS by way of TCRdb, which keeps in-frame sequences with V and J called. Part of the clones is missing from these tables; in studies checked, under half for an unresolved V gene and the rest for unknown reasons. The sample data list more than 200,000 clones, and about 83% of these were observed just once. Roughly 9.4% of the sample belongs to the ten largest clones. The sequencing sample was made of peripheral blood. The source of these receptors is a man in his forties with active or convalescent COVID-19.

The rearrangement links TRBV24-1 to TRBJ1-2; 8 bases map to TRBD1. This CDR3 region has 16 residues. Germline V lookup: CDR1 KGHDR, CDR2 SFDVKD. The ends lost 3 bases at V and 6 bases at J; junction bases unmatched: 11. The CDR3 protein is CATSDGQGAFGDGYTF. The CDR3 coding sequence is TGTGCCACCAGTGATGGACAGGGAGCATTCGGGGATGGCTACACCTTC.

The chain employs TRBV6-2 or TRBV6-3 and TRBJ1-2; 7 nucleotides align to TRBD1. The CDR3 loop spans 16 amino acids. V lost 2 bases, J lost 2 bases, and 8 bases stayed unmatched. Germline lookup yields CDR1 MNHEY and CDR2 SVGEGT. CDR3 in DNA: TGTGCCAGCAGTTACCGCCGGGACAGTCGCAACTATGGCTACACCTTC. It specifies CASSYRRDSRNYGYTF.

The chain employs TRBV29-1 and TRBJ1-1; the D gene is possibly TRBD1 (6 bases). Per the germline V gene, CDR1 is SQVTM and CDR2 is ANQGSEA. The V end was cut by 5 bases, the J end by 1 base, with 23 bases between. The CDR3 sequence is 17 residues long. The CDR3 nucleotides read TGCAGCGTTAAACCCGGGACATCTAACTTACCGAACACTGAAGCTTTCTTT. Encoded protein: CSVKPGTSNLPNTEAFF. The whole variable domain, filled in from reference TRBV29-1 and TRBJ1-1, reads SAVISQKPSRDICQRGTSLTIQCQVDSQVTMMFWYRQQPGQSLTLIATANQGSEATYESGFVIDKFPISRPNLTFSTLTVSNMSPEDSSIYLCSVKPGTSNLPNTEAFFGQGTRLTVV.

The J gene is TRBJ2-7, the V gene TRBV7-8; D not resolved. The CDR3 is 16 residues long. Per germline, CDR1 SGHVS and CDR2 FQNEAQ. The ends were cut back, 3 bases at V and 5 bases at J, with 20 bases in the middle. CDR3: CASSLEPGFDSDEQYF. The DNA for the CDR3 is TGTGCCAGCAGCTTGGAGCCCGGGTTTGACTCGGACGAGCAGTACTTC.

The chain is built from TRBV5-1 and TRBJ2-7; 8 bases fit TRBD1. Germline V CDR1 and CDR2: SGHRS, YFSETQ. Trimming took 4 bases from V and 7 from J; bases not matched to a gene: 10. This CDR3 is built from 14 residues. CDR3 nucleotide sequence: TGCGCCAGCAGCGTGAAGACAGGGGCATGGGAGCAGTACTTC. The encoded protein is CASSVKTGAWEQYF.

The V and J genes are TRBV9 and TRBJ2-3; D call uncertain. Trimming stripped 5 bases from V and 7 bases from J, with 14 bases between. Germline loops: CDR1 SGDLS, CDR2 YYNGEE. The CDR3 sequence is 13 residues long. The DNA for the CDR3 is TGTGCCAGCAGTCCTCAGGTTTCGAATACGCAGTATTTT. As protein: CASSPQVSNTQYF.

The J gene is TRBJ1-5, the V gene TRBV18; no clear D. Trimming shortened V by 3 bases and J by 0 bases, and 9 bases separated the two germline ends. The CDR3 is made up of 15 amino acids. The V gene's germline CDR1 is KGHSH and CDR2 LQKENI. CDR3 amino acids: CASSPLGDSNQPQHF. In DNA, the CDR3 is TGTGCCAGCTCACCTCTCGGAGATAGCAATCAGCCCCAGCATTTT.

V and J are TRBV19 and TRBJ1-5; 7 bases align to TRBD1. V was pared by 4 bases and J by 0 bases, with 3 bases of the junction left unmatched. CDR3 size: 15 residues. Germline V CDR1 and CDR2: LNHDA, SQIVND (reference sequence). The CDR3 is CASSTEGASNQPQHF. As DNA, the CDR3 is TGTGCCAGTAGTACTGAGGGGGCTAGCAATCAGCCCCAGCATTTT.

The genes are TRBV6-2 or TRBV6-3 and TRBJ1-1; D possibly corresponds to TRBD1 (5 bases). Trimming left V 6 bases short and J 6 bases short, with 14 bases between. Germline CDR1 and CDR2: MNHEY and SVGEGT. The CDR3 is 13 residues long. The CDR3 reads CASSLQATSEAFF. CDR3 coding DNA: TGTGCCAGCAGCCTACAGGCTACATCTGAAGCTTTCTTT.

This chain links TRBV25-1 with TRBJ2-3; 8 positions match TRBD2. Per germline, CDR1 MGHDK and CDR2 SYGVNS. The CDR3 has 14 amino acids. With 5 bases clipped from V and 4 bases from J, the junction kept 5 bases outside the gene matches. The CDR3 spells CASSSGLGADTQYF. CDR3 nucleotide sequence: TGTGCCAGCAGTTCGGGACTAGGGGCAGATACGCAGTATTTT.

The V gene is TRBV27, the J gene TRBJ1-6; a possible D gene is TRBD1 (5 bases). The CDR3 is made up of 15 amino acids. Per germline, CDR1 MNHEY and CDR2 SMNVEV (reference sequence). The V and J ends lost 5 bases and 7 bases respectively, with 15 bases between them. The CDR3, as DNA: TGTGCCAGCAGTGGGGCTCGGGCGGGGAATTCACCCCTCCACTTT. Translating gives CASSGARAGNSPLHF.

This chain links TRBV7-6 with TRBJ2-7, with 8 bases lining up with TRBD2. Trimming removed 3 bases from V and 3 bases from J; junction bases left unmatched: 1. The CDR3 contains 13 residues. The germline V gene has CDR1 SGHVS and CDR2 FNYEAQ. CDR3 coding DNA: TGTGCCAGCAGCTTCGCGGGGGGCTACGAGCAGTACTTC. Amino acids: CASSFAGGYEQYF. The full variable domain, in which reference TRBV7-6 and TRBJ2-7 provide the parts outside the CDR3, is GAGVSQSPRYKVTKRGQDVALRCDPISGHVSLYWYRQALGQGPEFLTYFNYEAQQDKSGLPNDRFSAERPEGSISTLTIQRTEQRDSAMYRCASSFAGGYEQYFGPGTRLTVT.

This chain connects TRBV5-1 to TRBJ2-1; TRBD2 aligns across 14 bases. In germline, CDR1 is SGHRS, CDR2 YFSETQ. The CDR3 extends over 16 amino acids. J was trimmed by 8 bases and V by 4 bases; bases with no gene match: 8. The CDR3 sequence: CASSTGLAGVGDEQFF. DNA for the CDR3: TGCGCCAGCAGCACGGGACTAGCGGGAGTGGGCGATGAGCAGTTCTTC.

Concerning this clone: A junction end diverges from the germline sequence, so it may reflect a read error. This chain links TRBV10-3 with TRBJ1-6; D remains ambiguous. Germline CDR1 and CDR2: ENHRY and SYGVKD. CDR3 size: 14 residues. The CDR3 DNA reads as TGTGCCATCAGTGAGTTCTCCTTTAATTCACCCCTCCACTTT. It encodes CAISEFSFNSPLHF.

V and J are TRBV29-1 and TRBJ1-3; no firm D call. Germline-derived CDR1 and CDR2 are SQVTM and ANQGSEA. This CDR3 has 14 residues. V was cut by 6 bases and J by 0 bases, with 12 bases left in between. The DNA of the CDR3 is TGCAGCGTCACGACACCCTACTCTGGAAACACCATATATTTT. The encoded protein is CSVTTPYSGNTIYF.

This chain uses TRBV28 with TRBJ2-3; TRBD1 might be the D (6 bases). The CDR3 length is 13 residues. CDR1 and CDR2 (germline): MDHEN, SYDVKM. V was cut by 2 bases and J by 3 bases, with 6 bases left in between. The CDR3 loop reads CASSLRGTDTQYF. CDR3 nucleotides: TGTGCCAGCAGTTTAAGGGGGACAGATACGCAGTATTTT.

The chain joins TRBV7-2 to TRBJ1-1; TRBD1 aligns across 7 bases. Germline V lookup: CDR1 SGHTA, CDR2 FQGNSA. The CDR3 extends over 15 amino acids. J lost 4 bases, V lost 5 bases, and 10 bases had no gene match. As DNA, the CDR3 is TGTGCCAGCAGCCCGAGACAGGGAAAAACCACTGAAGCTTTCTTT. Translating gives CASSPRQGKTTEAFF.

This clone was detected once. The chain employs TRBV11-3 and TRBJ2-2, with 10 bases lining up with TRBD1. This CDR3 region has 16 residues. Germline CDR1 is SGHNT and CDR2 is YENEEA. Unmatched junction bases numbered 6, after V lost 3 bases and J lost 5 bases. The CDR3 region is CASSFSGQGNTGELFF. CDR3 nucleotide sequence: TGTGCCAGCAGCTTCTCGGGACAGGGGAATACCGGGGAGCTGTTTTTT. Filled out from reference TRBV11-3 and TRBJ2-2, the complete variable domain reads EAGVVQSPRYKIIEKKQPVAFWCNPISGHNTLYWYLQNLGQGPELLIRYENEEAVDDSQLPKDRFSAERLKGVDSTLKIQPAELGDSAVYLCASSFSGQGNTGELFFGEGSRLTVL.